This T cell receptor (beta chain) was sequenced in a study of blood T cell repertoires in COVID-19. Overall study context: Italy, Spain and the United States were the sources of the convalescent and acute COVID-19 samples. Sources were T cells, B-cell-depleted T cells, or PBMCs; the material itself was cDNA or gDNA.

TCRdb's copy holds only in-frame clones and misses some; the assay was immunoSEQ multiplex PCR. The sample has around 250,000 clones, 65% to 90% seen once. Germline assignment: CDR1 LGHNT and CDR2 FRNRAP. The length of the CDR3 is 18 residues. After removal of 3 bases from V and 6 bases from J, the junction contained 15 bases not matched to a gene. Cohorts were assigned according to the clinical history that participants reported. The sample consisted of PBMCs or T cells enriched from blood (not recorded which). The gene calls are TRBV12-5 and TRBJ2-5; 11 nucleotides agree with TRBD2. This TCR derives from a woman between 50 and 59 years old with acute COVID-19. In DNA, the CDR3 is TGTGCTAGTGGTTTTTTCGTTAGCGGGGGGGCCTTTAGGAAGACCCAGTACTTC. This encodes CASGFFVSGGAFRKTQYF.